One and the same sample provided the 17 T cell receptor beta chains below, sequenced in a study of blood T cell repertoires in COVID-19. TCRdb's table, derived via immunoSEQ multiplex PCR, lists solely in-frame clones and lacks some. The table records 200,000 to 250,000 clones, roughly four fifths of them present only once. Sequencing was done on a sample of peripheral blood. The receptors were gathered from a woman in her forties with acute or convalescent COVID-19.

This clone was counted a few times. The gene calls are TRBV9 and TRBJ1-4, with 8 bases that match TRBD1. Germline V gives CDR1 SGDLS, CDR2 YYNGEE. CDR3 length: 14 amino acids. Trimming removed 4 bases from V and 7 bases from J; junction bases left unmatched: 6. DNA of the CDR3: TGTGCCAGCAGCCCGGGACAGGTCCTTGAAAAACTGTTTTTT. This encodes CASSPGQVLEKLFF.

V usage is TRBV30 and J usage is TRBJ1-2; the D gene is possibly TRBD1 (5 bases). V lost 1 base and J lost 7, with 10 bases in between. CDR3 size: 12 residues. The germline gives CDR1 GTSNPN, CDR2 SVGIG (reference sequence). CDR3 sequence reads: CAWSAWGGGYTF. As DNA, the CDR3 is TGTGCCTGGAGTGCGTGGGGGGGTGGCTACACCTTC.

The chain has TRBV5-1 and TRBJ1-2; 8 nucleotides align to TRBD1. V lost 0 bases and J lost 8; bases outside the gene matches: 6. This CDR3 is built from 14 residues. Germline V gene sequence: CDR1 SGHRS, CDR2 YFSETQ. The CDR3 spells CASSLGQGSEGYTF. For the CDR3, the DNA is TGCGCCAGCAGCTTGGGACAGGGGAGTGAGGGCTACACCTTC.

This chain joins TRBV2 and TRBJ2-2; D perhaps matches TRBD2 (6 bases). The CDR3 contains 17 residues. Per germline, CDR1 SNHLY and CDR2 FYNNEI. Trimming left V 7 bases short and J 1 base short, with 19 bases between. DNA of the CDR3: TGTGCCAGCAAGACCCCCCGCCGCGGGAAGAACACCGGGGAGCTGTTTTTT. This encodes CASKTPRRGKNTGELFF.

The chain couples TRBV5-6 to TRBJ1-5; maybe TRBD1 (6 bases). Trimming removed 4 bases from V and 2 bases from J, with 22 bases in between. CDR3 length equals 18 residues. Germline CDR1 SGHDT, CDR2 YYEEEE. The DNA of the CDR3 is TGTGCCAGCAGCGCCCGGGACACGACAACCTGGGGCAATCAGCCCCAGCATTTT. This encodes CASSARDTTTWGNQPQHF.

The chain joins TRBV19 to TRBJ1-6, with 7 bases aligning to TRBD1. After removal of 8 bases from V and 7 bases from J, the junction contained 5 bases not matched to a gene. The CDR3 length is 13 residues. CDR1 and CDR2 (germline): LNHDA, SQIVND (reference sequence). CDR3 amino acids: CASEKDRNSPLHF. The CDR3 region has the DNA TGTGCCAGTGAGAAGGACAGGAATTCACCCCTCCACTTT.

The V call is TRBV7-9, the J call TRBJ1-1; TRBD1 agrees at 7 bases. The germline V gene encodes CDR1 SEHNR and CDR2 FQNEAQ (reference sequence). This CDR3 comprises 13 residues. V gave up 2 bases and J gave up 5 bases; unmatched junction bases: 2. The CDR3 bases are TGTGCCAGCAGCTTAACAGGGGATACTGAAGCTTTCTTT. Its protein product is CASSLTGDTEAFF.

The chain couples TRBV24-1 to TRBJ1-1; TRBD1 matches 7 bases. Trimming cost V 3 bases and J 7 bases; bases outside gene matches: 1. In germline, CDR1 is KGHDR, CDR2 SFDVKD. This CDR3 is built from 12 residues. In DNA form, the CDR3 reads TGTGCCACCAGTGATAACAGGGGTGAAGCTTTCTTT. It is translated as CATSDNRGEAFF.

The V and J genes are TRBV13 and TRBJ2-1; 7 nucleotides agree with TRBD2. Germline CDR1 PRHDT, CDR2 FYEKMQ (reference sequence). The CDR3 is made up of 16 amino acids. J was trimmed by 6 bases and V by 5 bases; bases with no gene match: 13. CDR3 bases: TGTGCCAGCAGCAACCAAGCGGGACCCTTGGGCAATGAGCAGTTCTTC. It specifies CASSNQAGPLGNEQFF.

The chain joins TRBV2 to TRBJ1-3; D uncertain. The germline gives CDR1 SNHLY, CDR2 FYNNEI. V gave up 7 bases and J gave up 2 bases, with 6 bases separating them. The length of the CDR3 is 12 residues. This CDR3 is CASIRTGNTIYF. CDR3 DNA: TGTGCCAGCATCCGTACTGGAAACACCATATATTTT.

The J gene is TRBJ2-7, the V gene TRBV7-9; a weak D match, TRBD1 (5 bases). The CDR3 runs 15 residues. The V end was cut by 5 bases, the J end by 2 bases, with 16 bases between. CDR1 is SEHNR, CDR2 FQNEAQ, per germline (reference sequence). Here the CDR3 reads CASSPRQNPTYEQYF. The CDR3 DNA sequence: TGTGCCAGCAGCCCTCGACAGAACCCCACCTACGAGCAGTACTTC.

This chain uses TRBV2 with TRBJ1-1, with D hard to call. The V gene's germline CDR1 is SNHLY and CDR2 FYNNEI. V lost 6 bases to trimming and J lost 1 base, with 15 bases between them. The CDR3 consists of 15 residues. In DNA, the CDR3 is TGTGCCAGCAGGCTCCGACAATTAGGGAACACTGAAGCTTTCTTT. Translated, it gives CASRLRQLGNTEAFF.

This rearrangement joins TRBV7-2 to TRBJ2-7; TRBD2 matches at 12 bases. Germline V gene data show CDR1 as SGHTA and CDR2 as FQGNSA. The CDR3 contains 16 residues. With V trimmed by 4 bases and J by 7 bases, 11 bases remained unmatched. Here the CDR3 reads CASSSTPGLAGTEQYF. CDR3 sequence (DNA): TGTGCCAGCAGCTCGACGCCCGGACTAGCGGGGACGGAGCAGTACTTC.

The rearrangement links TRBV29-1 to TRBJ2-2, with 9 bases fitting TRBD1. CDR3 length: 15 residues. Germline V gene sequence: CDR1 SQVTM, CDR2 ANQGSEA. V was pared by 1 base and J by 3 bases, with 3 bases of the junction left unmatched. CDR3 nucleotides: TGCAGCGTTGAAGGGGGACAGGGTGACACCGGGGAGCTGTTTTTT. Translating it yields CSVEGGQGDTGELFF.

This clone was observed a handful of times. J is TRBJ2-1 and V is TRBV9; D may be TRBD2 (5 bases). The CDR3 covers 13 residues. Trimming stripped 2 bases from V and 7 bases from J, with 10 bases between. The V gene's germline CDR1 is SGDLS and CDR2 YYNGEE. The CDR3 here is CASSVGLPNEQFF. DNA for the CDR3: TGTGCCAGCAGCGTCGGACTTCCGAATGAGCAGTTCTTC.

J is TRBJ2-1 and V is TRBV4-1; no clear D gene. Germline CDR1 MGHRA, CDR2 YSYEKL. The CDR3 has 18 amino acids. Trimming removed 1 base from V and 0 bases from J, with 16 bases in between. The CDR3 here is CASSQGPPSESSYNEQFF. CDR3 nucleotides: TGCGCCAGCAGCCAAGGCCCCCCTAGTGAGAGCTCCTACAATGAGCAGTTCTTC.

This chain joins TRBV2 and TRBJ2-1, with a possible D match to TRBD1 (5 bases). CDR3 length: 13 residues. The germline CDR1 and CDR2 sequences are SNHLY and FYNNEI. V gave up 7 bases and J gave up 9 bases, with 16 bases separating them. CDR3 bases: TGTGCCAGCACTACAGGCCTAGTAGTTGAGCAGTTCTTC. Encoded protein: CASTTGLVVEQFF.